This T cell receptor (beta chain) was captured in a study of cytomegalovirus exposure and HLA in healthy donors. Study background: T cells numbering about 180 million yielded 117 million unique TCR beta sequences in an earlier analysis.

The CDR3 consists of 13 residues. CDR1 LNHDA and CDR2 SQIVND come from the germline V gene (reference sequence). V was trimmed by 7 bases and J by 2 bases, leaving 9 bases between them. Primers for the PCR totalled 60 Vbeta and 13 Jbeta. Profiling relied on immunoSEQ multiplex PCR, and the TCRdb table lists in-frame clones only, not all of them. The data hold about 150,000 clones, with over 70% observed a single time. The clonotype originates from a man in his thirties or forties in good health and CMV-seropositive. The sequencing input was PBMCs. The gene calls are TRBV19 and TRBJ2-1, with a possible D match to TRBD2 (6 bases). CDR3 amino acids: CASMWGAYNEQFF. The CDR3 region has the DNA TGTGCCAGTATGTGGGGGGCCTACAATGAGCAGTTCTTC.